Sequencing of this T cell receptor beta chain was carried out in a study of blood T cell repertoires in COVID-19. Study-wide background: COVID-19 samples from acute and convalescent phases originated in the United States, Italy and Spain.

The sample holds a few counts of this clone. Assay: immunoSEQ multiplex PCR; the TCRdb copy retains only in-frame clones and omits some. The data contain roughly 250,000 clones, 82% of them singletons. The CDR3 spans 15 residues. Trimming pared 1 base from V and 10 bases from J, leaving 14 bases between. CDR1 and CDR2 from the germline V gene are SNHLY and FYNNEI. The rearrangement joins TRBV2 to TRBJ1-6, with D unclear. Material: peripheral blood. The TCR sequence derives from a woman aged 80 or over with active or convalescent COVID-19. For the CDR3, the DNA is TGTGCCAGCAGTGAAGGGGGAGGGTTTAAGTCACCCCTCCACTTT. It encodes CASSEGGGFKSPLHF.